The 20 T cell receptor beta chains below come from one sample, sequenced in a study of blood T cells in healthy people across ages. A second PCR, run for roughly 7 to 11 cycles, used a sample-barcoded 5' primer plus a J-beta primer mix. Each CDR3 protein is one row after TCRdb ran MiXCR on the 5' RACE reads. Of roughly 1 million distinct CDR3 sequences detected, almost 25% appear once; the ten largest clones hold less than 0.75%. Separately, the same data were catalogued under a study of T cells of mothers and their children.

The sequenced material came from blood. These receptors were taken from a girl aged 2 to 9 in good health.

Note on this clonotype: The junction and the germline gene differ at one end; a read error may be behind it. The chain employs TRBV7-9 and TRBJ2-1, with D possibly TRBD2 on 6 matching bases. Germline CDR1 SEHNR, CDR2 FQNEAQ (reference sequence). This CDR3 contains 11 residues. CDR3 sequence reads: CASSRPGEQLF. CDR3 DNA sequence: TGTGCCAGCAGCCGCCCGGGAGAGCAGCTCTTC.

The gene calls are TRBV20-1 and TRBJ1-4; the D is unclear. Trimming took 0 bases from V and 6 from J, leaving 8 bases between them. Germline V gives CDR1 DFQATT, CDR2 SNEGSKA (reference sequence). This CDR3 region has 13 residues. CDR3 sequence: CSARDQTYEKLFF. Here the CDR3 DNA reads TGCAGTGCTAGAGATCAGACATATGAAAAACTGTTTTTT.

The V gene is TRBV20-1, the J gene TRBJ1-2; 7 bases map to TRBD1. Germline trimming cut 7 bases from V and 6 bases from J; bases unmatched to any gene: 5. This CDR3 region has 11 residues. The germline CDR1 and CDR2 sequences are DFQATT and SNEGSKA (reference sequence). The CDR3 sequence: CSVSGTDGYTF. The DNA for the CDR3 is TGCAGTGTGTCCGGGACAGATGGCTACACCTTC.

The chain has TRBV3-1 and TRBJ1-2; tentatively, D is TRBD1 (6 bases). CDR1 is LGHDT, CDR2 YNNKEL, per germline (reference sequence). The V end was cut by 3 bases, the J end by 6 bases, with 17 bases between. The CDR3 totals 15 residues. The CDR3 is CASSQLHDRRHGYTF. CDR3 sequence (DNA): TGTGCCAGCAGCCAGCTACACGACAGGAGACATGGCTACACCTTC.

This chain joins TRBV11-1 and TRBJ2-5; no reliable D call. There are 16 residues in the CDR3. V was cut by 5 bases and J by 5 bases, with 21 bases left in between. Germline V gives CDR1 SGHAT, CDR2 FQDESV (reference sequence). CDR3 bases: TGTGCCAGCAGCAAATTTACCGGAGCCCCGACGGAGACCCAGTACTTC. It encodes CASSKFTGAPTETQYF.

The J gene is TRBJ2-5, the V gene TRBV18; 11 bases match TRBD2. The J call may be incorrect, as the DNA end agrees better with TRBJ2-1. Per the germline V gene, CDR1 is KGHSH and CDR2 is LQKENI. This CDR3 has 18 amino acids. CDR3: CASSPPRLAGLGVHEQFF. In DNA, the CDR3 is TGTGCCAGCTCACCACCAAGACTAGCGGGACTGGGGGTGCATGAGCAGTTCTTC.

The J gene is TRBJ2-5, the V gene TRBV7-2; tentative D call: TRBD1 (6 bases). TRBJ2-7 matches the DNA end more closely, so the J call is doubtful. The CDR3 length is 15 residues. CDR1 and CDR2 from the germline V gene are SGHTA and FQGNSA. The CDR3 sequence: CASSLTPRGANEQYF. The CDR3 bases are TGTGCCAGCAGCTTAACCCCCAGGGGCGCGAACGAGCAGTACTTC.

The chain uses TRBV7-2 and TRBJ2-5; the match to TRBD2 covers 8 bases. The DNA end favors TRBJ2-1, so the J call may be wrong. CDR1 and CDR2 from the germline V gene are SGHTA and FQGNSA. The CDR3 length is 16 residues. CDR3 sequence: CASTYLGVAGWNEQFF. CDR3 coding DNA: TGTGCCAGCACCTACCTAGGGGTAGCGGGGTGGAATGAGCAGTTCTTC.

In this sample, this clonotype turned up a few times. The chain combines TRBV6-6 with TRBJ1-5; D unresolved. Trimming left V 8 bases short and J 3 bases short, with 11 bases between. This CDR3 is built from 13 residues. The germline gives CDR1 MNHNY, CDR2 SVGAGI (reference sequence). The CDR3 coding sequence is TGTGCCAGCGAGGTTGGGTCCAATCAGCCCCAGCATTTT. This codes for CASEVGSNQPQHF.

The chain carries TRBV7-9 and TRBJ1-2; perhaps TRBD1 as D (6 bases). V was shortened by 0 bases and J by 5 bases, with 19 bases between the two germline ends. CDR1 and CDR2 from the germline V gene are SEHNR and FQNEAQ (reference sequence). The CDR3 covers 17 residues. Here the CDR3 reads CASSLAIDRQEGYGYTF. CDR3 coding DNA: TGTGCCAGCAGCTTAGCTATCGACCGACAGGAGGGATATGGCTACACCTTC.

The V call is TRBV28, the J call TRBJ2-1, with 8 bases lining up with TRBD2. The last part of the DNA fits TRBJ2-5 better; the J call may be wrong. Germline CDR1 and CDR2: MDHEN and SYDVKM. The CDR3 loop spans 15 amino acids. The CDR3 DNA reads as TGTGCCAGCAGTTCGGGGGGGACTACCAGAGAGACCCAGTACTTC. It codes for CASSSGGTTRETQYF.

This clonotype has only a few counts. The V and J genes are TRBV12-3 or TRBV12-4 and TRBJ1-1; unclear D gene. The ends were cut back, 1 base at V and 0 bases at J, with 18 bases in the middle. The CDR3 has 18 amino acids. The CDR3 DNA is TGTGCCAGCAGTTTAGGGAGGTTCTTTCGAGGGATGAACACTGAAGCTTTCTTT. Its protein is CASSLGRFFRGMNTEAFF.

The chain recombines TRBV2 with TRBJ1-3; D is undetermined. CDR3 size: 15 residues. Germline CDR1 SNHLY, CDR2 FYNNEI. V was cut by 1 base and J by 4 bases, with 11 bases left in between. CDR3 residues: CASSEGTFQGNTIYF. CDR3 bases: TGTGCCAGCAGTGAAGGGACGTTTCAAGGAAACACCATATATTTT.

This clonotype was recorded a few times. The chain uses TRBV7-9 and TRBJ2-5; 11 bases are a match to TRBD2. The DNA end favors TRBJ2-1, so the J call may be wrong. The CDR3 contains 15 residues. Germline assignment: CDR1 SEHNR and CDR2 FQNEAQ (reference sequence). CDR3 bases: TGTGCCAGCAGCTTAGAAGGACTAGCGGGTGATAAGCAGTTCTTC. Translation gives CASSLEGLAGDKQFF.

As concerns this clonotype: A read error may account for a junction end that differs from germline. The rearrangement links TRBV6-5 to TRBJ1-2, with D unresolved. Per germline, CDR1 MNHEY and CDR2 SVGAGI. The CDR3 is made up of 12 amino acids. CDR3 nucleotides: TGTGCCAGCAGTCCCGACGGCTATGGCTGCACCTTC. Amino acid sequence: CASSPDGYGCTF.

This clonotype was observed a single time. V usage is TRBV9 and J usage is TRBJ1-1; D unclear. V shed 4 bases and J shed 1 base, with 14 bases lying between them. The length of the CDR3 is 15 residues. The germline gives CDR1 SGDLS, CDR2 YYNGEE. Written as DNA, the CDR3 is TGTGCCAGCAGCCCGGAAGTCGGACCGAACACTGAAGCTTTCTTT. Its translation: CASSPEVGPNTEAFF. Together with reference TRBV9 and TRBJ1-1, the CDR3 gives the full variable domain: DSGVTQTPKHLITATGQRVTLRCSPRSGDLSVYWYQQSLDQGLQFLIQYYNGEERAKGNILERFSAQQFPDLHSELNLSSLELGDSALYFCASSPEVGPNTEAFFGQGTRLTVV.

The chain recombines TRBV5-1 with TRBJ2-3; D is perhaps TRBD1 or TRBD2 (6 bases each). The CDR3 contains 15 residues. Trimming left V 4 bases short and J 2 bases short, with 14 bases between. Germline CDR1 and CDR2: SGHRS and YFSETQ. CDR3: CASSQGGLNTDTQYF. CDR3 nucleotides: TGCGCCAGCAGCCAAGGGGGACTGAACACAGATACGCAGTATTTT.

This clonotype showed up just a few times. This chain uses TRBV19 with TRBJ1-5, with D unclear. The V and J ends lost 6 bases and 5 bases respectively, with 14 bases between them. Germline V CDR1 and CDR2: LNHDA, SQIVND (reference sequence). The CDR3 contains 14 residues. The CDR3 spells CASRVGRKDQPQHF. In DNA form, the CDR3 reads TGTGCCAGTAGAGTGGGCAGGAAGGATCAGCCCCAGCATTTT.

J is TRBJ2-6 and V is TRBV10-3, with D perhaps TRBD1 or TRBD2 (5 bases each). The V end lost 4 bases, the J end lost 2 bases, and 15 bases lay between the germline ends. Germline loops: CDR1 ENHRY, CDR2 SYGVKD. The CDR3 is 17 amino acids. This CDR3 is CAISVAGKGPGANVLTF. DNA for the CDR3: TGTGCCATCAGTGTGGCAGGGAAGGGACCTGGGGCCAACGTCCTGACTTTC.

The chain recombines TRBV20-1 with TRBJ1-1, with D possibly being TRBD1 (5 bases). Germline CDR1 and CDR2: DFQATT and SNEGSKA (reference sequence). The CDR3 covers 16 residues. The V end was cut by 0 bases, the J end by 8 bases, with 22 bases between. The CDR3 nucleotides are TGCAGTGCTAGAGATCTAAATAAGGGTAGGGGATGGGAAGCTTTCTTT. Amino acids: CSARDLNKGRGWEAFF.